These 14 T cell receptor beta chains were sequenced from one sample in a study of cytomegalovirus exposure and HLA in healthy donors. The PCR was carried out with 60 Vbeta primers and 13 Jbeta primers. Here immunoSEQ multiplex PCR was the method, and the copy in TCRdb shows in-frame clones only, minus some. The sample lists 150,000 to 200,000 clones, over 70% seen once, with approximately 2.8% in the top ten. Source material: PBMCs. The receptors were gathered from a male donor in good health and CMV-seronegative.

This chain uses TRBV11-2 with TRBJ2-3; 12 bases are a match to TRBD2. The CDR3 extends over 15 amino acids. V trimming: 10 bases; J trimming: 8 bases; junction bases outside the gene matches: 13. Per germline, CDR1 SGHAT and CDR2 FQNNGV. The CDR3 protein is CATSGASGGAGTQYF. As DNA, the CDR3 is TGTGCCACCTCAGGGGCTAGCGGGGGGGCGGGTACGCAGTATTTT.

The CDR3 is CASSLQGWASYEQYF. DNA of the CDR3: TGTGCCAGCAGCCTTCAGGGGTGGGCCTCCTACGAGCAGTACTTC. The chain uses TRBV11-1 and TRBJ2-7, with a possible D match to TRBD1 (6 bases). The CDR3 runs to 15 residues. Germline CDR1 and CDR2: SGHAT and FQDESV (reference sequence). Deletions cut 5 bases from V and 0 bases from J, with 14 bases between.

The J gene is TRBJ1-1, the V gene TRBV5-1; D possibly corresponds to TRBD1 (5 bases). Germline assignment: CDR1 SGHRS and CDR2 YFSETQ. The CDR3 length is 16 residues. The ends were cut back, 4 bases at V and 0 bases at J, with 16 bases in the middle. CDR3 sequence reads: CASSPRPGGMNTEAFF. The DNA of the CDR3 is TGCGCCAGCAGCCCCCGCCCGGGGGGAATGAACACTGAAGCTTTCTTT. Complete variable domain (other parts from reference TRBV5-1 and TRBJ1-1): KAGVTQTPRYLIKTRGQQVTLSCSPISGHRSVSWYQQTPGQGLQFLFEYFSETQRNKGNFPGRFSGRQFSNSRSEMNVSTLELGDSALYLCASSPRPGGMNTEAFFGQGTRLTVV.

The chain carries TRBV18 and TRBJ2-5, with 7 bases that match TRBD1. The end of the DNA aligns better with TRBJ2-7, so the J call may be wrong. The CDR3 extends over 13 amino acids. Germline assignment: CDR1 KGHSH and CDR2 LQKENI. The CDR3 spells CASSWDSSYEQYF. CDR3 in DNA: TGTGCCAGCTCATGGGACAGCTCCTACGAGCAGTACTTC.

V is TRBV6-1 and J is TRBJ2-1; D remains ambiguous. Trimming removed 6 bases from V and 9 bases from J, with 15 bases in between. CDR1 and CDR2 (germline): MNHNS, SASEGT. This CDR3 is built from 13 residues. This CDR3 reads CASSGDSVPEQFF. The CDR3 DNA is TGTGCCAGCAGCGGCGACTCAGTCCCTGAGCAGTTCTTC.

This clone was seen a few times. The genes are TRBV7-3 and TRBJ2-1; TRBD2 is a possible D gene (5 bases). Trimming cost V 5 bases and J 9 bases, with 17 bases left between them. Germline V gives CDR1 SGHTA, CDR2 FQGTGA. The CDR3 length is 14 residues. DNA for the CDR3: TGTGCCAGCAGCCCCGGATTGGAGGCACCTGAGCAGTTCTTC. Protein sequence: CASSPGLEAPEQFF.

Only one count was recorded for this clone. Written as DNA, the CDR3 is TGTGCCAGTAGTATAGGGCGACTAGCGGGAGTATATGAGCAGTTCTTC. It codes for CASSIGRLAGVYEQFF. The genes are TRBV19 and TRBJ2-1; 12 bases fit TRBD2. After removal of 1 base from V and 8 bases from J, the junction contained 6 bases not matched to a gene. The CDR3 sequence is 16 residues long. The V gene's germline CDR1 is LNHDA and CDR2 SQIVND (reference sequence).

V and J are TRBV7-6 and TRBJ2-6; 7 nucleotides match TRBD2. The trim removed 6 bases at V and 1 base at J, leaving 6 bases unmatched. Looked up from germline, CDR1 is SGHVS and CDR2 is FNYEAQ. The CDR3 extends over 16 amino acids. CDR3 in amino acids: CASSPTGGSGANVLTF. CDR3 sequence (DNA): TGTGCCAGCAGTCCCACGGGAGGATCTGGGGCCAACGTCCTGACTTTC.

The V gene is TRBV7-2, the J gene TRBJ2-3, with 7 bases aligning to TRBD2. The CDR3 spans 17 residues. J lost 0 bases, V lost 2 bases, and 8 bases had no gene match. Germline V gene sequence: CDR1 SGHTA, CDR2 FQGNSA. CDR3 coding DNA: TGTGCCAGCAGCTTATATCCCGGGAGGACTAGCACAGATACGCAGTATTTT. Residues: CASSLYPGRTSTDTQYF.

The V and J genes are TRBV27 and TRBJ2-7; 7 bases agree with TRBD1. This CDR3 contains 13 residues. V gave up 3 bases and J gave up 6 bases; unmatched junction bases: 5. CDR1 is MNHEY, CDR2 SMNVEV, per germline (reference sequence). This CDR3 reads CASSFRQGSEQYF. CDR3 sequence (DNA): TGTGCCAGCAGTTTCAGACAGGGCTCCGAGCAGTACTTC.

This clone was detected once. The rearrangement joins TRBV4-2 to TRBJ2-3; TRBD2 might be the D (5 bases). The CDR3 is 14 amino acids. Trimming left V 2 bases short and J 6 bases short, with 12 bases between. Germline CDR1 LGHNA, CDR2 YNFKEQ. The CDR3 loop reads CASSQTGGEDTQYF. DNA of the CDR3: TGTGCCAGCAGCCAAACGGGTGGGGAGGATACGCAGTATTTT.

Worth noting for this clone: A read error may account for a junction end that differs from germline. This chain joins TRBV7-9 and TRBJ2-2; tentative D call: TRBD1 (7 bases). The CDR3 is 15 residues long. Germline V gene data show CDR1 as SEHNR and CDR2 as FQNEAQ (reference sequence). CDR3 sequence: CSSSPQGGGGGELFF. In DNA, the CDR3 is TGTTCCAGCAGCCCGCAGGGGGGCGGCGGCGGGGAGCTGTTTTTT.

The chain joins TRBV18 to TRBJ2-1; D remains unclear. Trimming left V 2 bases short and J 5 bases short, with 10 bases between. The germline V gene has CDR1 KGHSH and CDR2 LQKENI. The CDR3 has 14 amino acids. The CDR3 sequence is CASSPSTRNNEQFF. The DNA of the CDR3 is TGTGCCAGCTCACCATCGACCAGGAACAATGAGCAGTTCTTC.

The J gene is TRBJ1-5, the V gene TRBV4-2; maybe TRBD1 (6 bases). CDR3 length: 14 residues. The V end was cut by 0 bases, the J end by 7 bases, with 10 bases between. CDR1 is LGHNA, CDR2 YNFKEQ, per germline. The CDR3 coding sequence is TGTGCCAGCAGCCAAGAATTACAGGGCCAGCCCCAGCATTTT. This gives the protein CASSQELQGQPQHF.